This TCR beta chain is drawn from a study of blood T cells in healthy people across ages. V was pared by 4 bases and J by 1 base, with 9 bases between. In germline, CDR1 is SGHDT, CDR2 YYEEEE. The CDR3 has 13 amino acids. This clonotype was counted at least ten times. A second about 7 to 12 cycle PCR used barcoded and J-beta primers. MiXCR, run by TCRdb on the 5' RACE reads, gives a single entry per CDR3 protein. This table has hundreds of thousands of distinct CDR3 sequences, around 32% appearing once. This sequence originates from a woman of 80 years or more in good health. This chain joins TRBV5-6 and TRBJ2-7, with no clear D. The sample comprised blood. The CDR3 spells CASSRQNSYEQYF. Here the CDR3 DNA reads TGTGCCAGCAGCCGGCAGAATTCCTACGAGCAGTACTTC.